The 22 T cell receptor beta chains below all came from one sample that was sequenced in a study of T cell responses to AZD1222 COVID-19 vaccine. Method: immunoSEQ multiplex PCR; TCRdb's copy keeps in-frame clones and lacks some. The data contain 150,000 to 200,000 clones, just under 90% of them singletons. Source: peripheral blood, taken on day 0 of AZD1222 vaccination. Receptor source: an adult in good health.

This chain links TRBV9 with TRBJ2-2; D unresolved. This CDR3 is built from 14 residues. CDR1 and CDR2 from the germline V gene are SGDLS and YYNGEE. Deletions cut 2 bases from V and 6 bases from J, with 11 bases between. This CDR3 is CASSVAPGAGELFF. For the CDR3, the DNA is TGTGCCAGCAGCGTGGCGCCAGGCGCCGGGGAGCTGTTTTTT.

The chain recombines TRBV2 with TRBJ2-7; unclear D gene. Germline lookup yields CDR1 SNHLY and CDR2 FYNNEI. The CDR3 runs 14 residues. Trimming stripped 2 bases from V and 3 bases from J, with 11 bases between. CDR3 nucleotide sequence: TGTGCCAGCAGTGAACGAGCGCCGATCTACGAGCAGTACTTC. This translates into CASSERAPIYEQYF.

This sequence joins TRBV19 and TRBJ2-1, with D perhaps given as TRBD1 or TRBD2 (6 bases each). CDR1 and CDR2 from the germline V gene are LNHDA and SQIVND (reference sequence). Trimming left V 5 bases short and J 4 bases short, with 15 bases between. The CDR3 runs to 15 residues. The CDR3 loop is CASSATAGTYNEQFF. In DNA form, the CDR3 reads TGTGCCAGTAGTGCGACGGCGGGGACATACAATGAGCAGTTCTTC.

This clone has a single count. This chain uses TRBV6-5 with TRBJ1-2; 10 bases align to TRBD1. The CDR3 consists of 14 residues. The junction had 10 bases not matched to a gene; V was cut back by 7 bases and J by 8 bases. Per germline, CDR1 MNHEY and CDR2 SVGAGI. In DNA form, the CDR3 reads TGTGCCAGCACCCCAGACAGGGGGCTGAGCGGCTACACCTTC. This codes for CASTPDRGLSGYTF.

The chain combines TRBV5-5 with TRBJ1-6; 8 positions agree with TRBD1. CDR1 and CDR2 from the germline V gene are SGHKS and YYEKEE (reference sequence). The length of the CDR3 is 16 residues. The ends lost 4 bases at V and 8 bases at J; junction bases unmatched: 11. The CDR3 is CASSIQHRGGYSPLHF. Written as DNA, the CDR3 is TGTGCCAGCAGCATCCAACACAGGGGGGGTTATTCACCCCTCCACTTT.

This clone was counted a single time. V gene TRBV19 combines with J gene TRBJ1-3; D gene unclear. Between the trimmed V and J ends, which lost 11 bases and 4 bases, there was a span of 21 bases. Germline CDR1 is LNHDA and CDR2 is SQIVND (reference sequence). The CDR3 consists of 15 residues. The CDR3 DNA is TGTGCCTGCCTCTCCCCGGGCCTCTGGGGAAACACCATATATTTT. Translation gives CACLSPGLWGNTIYF.

CDR3 in amino acids: CATSDYGAGYEQYF. The CDR3, as DNA: TGTGCCACCAGTGATTATGGTGCGGGCTACGAGCAGTACTTC. The genes are TRBV24-1 and TRBJ2-7; a possible D gene is TRBD2 (5 bases). Germline V gene sequence: CDR1 KGHDR, CDR2 SFDVKD. The CDR3 totals 14 residues. Trimming took off 2 bases at V and 3 bases at J, with 10 bases between the two ends.

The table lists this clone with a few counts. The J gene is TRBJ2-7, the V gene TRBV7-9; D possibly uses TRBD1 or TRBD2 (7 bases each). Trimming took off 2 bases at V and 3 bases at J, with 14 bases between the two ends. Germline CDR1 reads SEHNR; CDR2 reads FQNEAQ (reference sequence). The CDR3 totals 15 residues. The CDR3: CASSLYQGGHYEQYF. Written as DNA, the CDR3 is TGTGCCAGCAGCTTATACCAGGGGGGGCACTACGAGCAGTACTTC.

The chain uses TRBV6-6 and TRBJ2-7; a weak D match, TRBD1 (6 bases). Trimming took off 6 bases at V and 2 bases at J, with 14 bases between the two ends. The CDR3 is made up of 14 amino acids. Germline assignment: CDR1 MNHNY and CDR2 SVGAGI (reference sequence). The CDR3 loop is CASSQGNRPYEQYF. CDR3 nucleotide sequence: TGTGCCAGCAGCCAGGGGAATCGTCCCTACGAGCAGTACTTC.

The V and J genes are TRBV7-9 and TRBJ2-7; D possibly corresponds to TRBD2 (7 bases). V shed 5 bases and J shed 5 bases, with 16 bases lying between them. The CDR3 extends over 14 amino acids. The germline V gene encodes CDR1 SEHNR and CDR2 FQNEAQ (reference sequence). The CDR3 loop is CASSPGRGGNEQYF. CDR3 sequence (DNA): TGTGCCAGCAGCCCGGGTAGGGGGGGAAACGAGCAGTACTTC.

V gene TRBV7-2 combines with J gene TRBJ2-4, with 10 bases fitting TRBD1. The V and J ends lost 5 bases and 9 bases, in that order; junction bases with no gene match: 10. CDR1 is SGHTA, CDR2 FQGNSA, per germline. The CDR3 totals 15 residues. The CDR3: CASSPDRGLVFIQYF. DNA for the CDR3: TGTGCCAGCAGCCCAGACAGGGGGCTGGTTTTCATTCAGTACTTC.

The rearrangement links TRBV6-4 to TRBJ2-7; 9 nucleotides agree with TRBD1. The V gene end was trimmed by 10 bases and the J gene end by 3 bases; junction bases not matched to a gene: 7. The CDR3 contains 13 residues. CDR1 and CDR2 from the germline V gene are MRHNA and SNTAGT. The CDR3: CAMSPTGGYEQYF. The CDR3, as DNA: TGTGCCATGTCGCCGACAGGGGGCTACGAGCAGTACTTC.

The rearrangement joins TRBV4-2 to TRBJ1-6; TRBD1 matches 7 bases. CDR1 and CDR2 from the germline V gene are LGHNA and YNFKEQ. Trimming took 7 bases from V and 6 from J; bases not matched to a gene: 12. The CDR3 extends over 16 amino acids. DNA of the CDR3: TGTGCCAGCAAAGGGGGAGCACAGGGGAGTAATTCACCCCTCCACTTT. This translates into CASKGGAQGSNSPLHF.

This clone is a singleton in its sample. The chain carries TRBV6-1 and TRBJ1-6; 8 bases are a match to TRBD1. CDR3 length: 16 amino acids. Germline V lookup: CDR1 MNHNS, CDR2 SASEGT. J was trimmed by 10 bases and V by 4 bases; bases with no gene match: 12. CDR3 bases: TGTGCCAGCAGTGTTCGGGCGGACAGGGTGGACTCACCCCTCCACTTT. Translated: CASSVRADRVDSPLHF.

CDR3 nucleotides: TGTGCCAGCAGCCAAGGGGACAGCCGGCCTTATGGCTACACCTTC. Protein sequence: CASSQGDSRPYGYTF. The rearrangement joins TRBV3-1 (or the pseudogene TRBV3-2) to TRBJ1-2; 7 bases match TRBD1. V trimming: 1 base; J trimming: 5 bases; junction bases outside the gene matches: 7. Germline CDR1 and CDR2: LGHDT and YNNKEL (reference sequence). The CDR3 is 15 amino acids.

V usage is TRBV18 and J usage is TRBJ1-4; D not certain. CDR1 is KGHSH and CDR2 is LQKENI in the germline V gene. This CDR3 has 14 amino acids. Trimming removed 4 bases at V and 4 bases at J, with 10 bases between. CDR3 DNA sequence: TGTGCCAGCTCACTCGGCAGCGTTAATGAAAAACTGTTTTTT. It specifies CASSLGSVNEKLFF.

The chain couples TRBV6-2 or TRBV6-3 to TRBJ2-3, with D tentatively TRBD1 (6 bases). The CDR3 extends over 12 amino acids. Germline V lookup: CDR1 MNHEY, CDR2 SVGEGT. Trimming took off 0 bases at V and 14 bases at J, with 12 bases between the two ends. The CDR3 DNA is TGTGCCAGCAGTTACTCGGGGGCCCGGGGGTATTTT. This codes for CASSYSGARGYF.

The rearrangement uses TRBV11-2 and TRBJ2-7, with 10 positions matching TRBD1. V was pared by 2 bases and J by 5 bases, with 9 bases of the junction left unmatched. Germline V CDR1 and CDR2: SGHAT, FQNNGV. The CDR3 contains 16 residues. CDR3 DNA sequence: TGTGCCAGCAGCTTATCCTCCGGGACAGGGGACCACGAGCAGTACTTC. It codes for CASSLSSGTGDHEQYF. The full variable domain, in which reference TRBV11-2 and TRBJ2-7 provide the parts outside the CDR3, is EAGVAQSPRYKIIEKRQSVAFWCNPISGHATLYWYQQILGQGPKLLIQFQNNGVVDDSQLPKDRFSAERLKGVDSTLKIQPAKLEDSAVYLCASSLSSGTGDHEQYFGPGTRLTVT.

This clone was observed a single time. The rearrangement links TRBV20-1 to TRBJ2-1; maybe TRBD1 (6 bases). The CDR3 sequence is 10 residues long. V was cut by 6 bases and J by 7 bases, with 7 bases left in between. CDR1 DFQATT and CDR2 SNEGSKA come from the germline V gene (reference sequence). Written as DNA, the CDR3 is TGCAGTGCCACAGGGAATGAGCAGTTCTTC. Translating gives CSATGNEQFF.

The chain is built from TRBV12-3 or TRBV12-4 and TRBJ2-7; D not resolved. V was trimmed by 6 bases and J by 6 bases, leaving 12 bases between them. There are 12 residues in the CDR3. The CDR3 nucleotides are TGTGCCAGCAGCTCCAACAGAGTCGAGCAGTACTTC. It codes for CASSSNRVEQYF.

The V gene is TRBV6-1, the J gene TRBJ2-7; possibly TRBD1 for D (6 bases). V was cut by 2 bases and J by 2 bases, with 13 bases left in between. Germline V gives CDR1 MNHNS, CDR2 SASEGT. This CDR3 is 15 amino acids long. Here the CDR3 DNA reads TGTGCCAGCAGTGAACCGGGACAACTCCCCTACGAGCAGTACTTC. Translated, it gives CASSEPGQLPYEQYF.

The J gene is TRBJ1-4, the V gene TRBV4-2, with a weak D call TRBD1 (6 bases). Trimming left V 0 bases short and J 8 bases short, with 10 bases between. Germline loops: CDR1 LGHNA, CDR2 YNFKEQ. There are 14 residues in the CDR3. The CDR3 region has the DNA TGTGCCAGCAGCCAAGAACAGGGAGGGGAAAAACTGTTTTTT. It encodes CASSQEQGGEKLFF.